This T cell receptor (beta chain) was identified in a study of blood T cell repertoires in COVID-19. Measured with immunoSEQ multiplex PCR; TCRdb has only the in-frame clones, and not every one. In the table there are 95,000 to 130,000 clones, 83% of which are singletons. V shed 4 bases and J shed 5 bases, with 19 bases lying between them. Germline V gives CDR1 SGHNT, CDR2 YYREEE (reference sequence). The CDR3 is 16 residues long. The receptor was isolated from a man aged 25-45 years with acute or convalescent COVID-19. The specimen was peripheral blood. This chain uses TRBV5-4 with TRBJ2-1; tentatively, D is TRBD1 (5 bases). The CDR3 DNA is TGTGCCAGCAGCCCGCTCGGCCAGCAGGGTGACAATGAGCAGTTCTTC. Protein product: CASSPLGQQGDNEQFF.